This is a list of T cell receptor beta chains from one sample in a study of T cell changes during pregnancy in multiple sclerosis. The assay was immunoSEQ multiplex PCR, and TCRdb's table has in-frame clones only and misses some. The data contain 55,000 to 65,000 clones, about 91% of them seen just once; the ten biggest clones take up 0.75% to 0.95%. The sample was peripheral blood, taken in the first trimester of pregnancy. All receptors derive from a female donor with multiple sclerosis, enrolled in a pregnancy study. Both conserved end residues are part of each CDR3. Each record gives: D gene, clone size, V gene, J gene, CDR3 protein, CDR3 DNA. The D gene is left open where the match is weak. Not every row has a clone size; where given, it reads once, few, many or a size class.

>NA|once|TRBV29-1|TRBJ1-4
CSVVATNEKLFF
TGCAGCGTAGTAGCAACTAATGAAAAACTGTTTTTT
>TRBD1|NA|TRBV9|TRBJ2-2
CASSEQGLGTGELFF
TGTGCCAGCAGCGAACAGGGGCTGGGCACCGGGGAGCTGTTTTTT
>NA|NA|TRBV9|TRBJ2-7
CASSVDPGAREQYF
TGTGCCAGCAGCGTAGACCCAGGGGCTAGGGAGCAGTACTTC
>TRBD1|NA|TRBV19|TRBJ2-7
CASSIDRGGEQYF
TGTGCCAGTAGTATCGACAGGGGCGGCGAGCAGTACTTC
>NA|NA|TRBV4-3|TRBJ1-1
CASSPGGGGTEAFF
TGCGCCAGCAGCCCTGGGGGGGGAGGGACTGAAGCTTTCTTT
>NA|NA|TRBV7-9|TRBJ2-3
CASSFRGQGRRMADTQYF
TGTGCCAGCAGCTTTAGGGGTCAGGGCCGACGTATGGCAGATACGCAGTATTTT
>NA|NA|TRBV5-6|TRBJ1-3
CASSLFQGISGNTIYF
TGTGCCAGCAGCCTATTTCAGGGGATCTCTGGAAACACCATATATTTT
>NA|NA|TRBV4-3|TRBJ1-1
CASSQAPGGGNTEAFF
TGCGCCAGCAGCCAAGCCCCCGGCGGGGGAAACACTGAAGCTTTCTTT
>TRBD1|NA|TRBV19|TRBJ1-5
CASSPRTGVGQPQHF
TGTGCCAGTAGTCCCCGGACAGGGGTTGGCCAGCCCCAGCATTTT
>NA|NA|TRBV18|TRBJ2-1
CASSPLHREQFF
TGTGCCAGCTCACCACTTCACAGGGAGCAGTTCTTC
>TRBD1|NA|TRBV18|TRBJ1-4
CASSPGTDNEKLFF
TGTGCCAGCTCACCCGGGACAGATAATGAAAAACTGTTTTTT
>NA|NA|TRBV18|TRBJ1-1
CASSLQGEAFF
TGTGCCAGCTCACTTCAGGGGGAAGCTTTCTTT
>NA|NA|TRBV5-1|TRBJ1-2
CASSPLQGYQANYGYTF
TGCGCCAGCAGCCCGTTGCAGGGATATCAGGCTAACTATGGCTACACCTTC
>NA|NA|TRBV19|TRBJ2-3
CASSPWDRGDTQYF
TGTGCCAGTAGTCCTTGGGATAGGGGAGATACGCAGTATTTT
>TRBD1|NA|TRBV6-5|TRBJ1-2
CASRETGYYGYTF
TGTGCCAGCAGGGAGACAGGGTACTATGGCTACACCTTC
>TRBD1|NA|TRBV5-4|TRBJ1-2
CASSDWAEGAGYTF
TGTGCCAGCAGCGATTGGGCCGAGGGGGCTGGCTACACCTTC
>NA|NA|TRBV7-3|TRBJ2-2
CASSLNTGELFF
TGTGCCAGCAGTCTTAACACCGGGGAGCTGTTTTTT
>NA|NA|TRBV11-2|TRBJ2-7
CASSLGAGSSYEQYF
TGTGCCAGCAGCTTAGGAGCAGGGTCCTCCTACGAGCAGTACTTC
>TRBD1|NA|TRBV30|TRBJ2-7
CAWTRQGPYEQYF
TGTGCCTGGACGAGACAGGGTCCCTACGAGCAGTACTTC
>NA|NA|TRBV7-3|TRBJ1-1
CASSLTGLGTEAFF
TGTGCCAGCAGCTTAACGGGGCTCGGCACTGAAGCTTTCTTT
>TRBD1|NA|TRBV30|TRBJ1-1
CAWSADRGPTEAFF
TGTGCCTGGAGTGCGGACAGGGGGCCCACTGAAGCTTTCTTT
>NA|NA|TRBV27|TRBJ2-7
CASATLGQTYEQYF
TGTGCCAGCGCCACCCTGGGGCAGACCTACGAGCAGTACTTC
>NA|NA|TRBV9|TRBJ2-2
CASSVEGNTGELFF
TGTGCCAGCAGCGTCGAGGGGAACACCGGGGAGCTGTTTTTT
>NA|NA|TRBV7-8|TRBJ2-7
CASSLNFGTSGEQYF
TGTGCCAGCAGCTTAAATTTCGGCACATCAGGCGAGCAGTACTTC